A single sample gave rise to the 24 T cell receptor beta chains below, sequenced in a study of cytomegalovirus exposure and HLA in healthy donors. TCRdb keeps only in-frame clones here, not all; method: immunoSEQ multiplex PCR. The sample holds roughly 120,000 clones, around 88% seen once. Sequencing was done on a sample of PBMCs. These receptors came from a man aged 18 to 30 in good health and CMV-seronegative.

The rearrangement uses TRBV21-1 and TRBJ1-1; TRBD1, the table's D call, lacks a check against the DNA. TRBV21-1 is tagged as a pseudogene. This CDR3 spans 14 amino acids. The CDR3 DNA is TGTGCCAGCAGTAGCCATTGGGGCCGGACTGAAGCTTTCTTT. Residues: CASSSHWGRTEAFF.

V and J are TRBV15 and TRBJ2-1, with a weak D call TRBD1 (6 bases). Germline values: CDR1 LNHNV, CDR2 YYDKDF (reference sequence). Trimming shortened V by 0 bases and J by 0 bases, and 6 bases separated the two germline ends. The CDR3 is 15 residues long. The CDR3 here is CATSRETGSYNEQFF. In DNA form, the CDR3 reads TGTGCCACCAGCAGAGAGACAGGCTCCTACAATGAGCAGTTCTTC.

This clone was counted only a few times. The V and J genes are TRBV28 and TRBJ1-4, with D uncertain. From germline, CDR1 is MDHEN and CDR2 SYDVKM. The CDR3 consists of 12 residues. V shed 9 bases and J shed 8 bases, with 13 bases lying between them. CDR3 region: CASSWASEKLFF. The CDR3 DNA sequence: TGTGCCAGTTCTTGGGCTAGCGAAAAACTGTTTTTT. The whole variable domain, remainder taken from reference TRBV28 and TRBJ1-4, is DVKVTQSSRYLVKRTGEKVFLECVQDMDHENMFWYRQDPGLGLRLIYFSYDVKMKEKGDIPEGYSVSREKKERFSLILESASTNQTSMYLCASSWASEKLFFGSGTQLSVL.

The sample holds a few counts of this clone. The chain couples TRBV28 to TRBJ2-7, with a tentative D call TRBD1 (5 bases). Germline V lookup: CDR1 MDHEN, CDR2 SYDVKM. V was clipped by 6 bases and J by 3 bases, with 9 bases between them. The CDR3 has 12 amino acids. The CDR3 DNA follows: TGTGCCAGCAGCCAGACAGTCTACGAGCAGTACTTC. Residues: CASSQTVYEQYF.

The rearrangement joins TRBV19 to TRBJ1-2; D possibly corresponds to TRBD1 (6 bases). V dropped 1 base and J dropped 4 bases, with 13 bases sitting between them. Germline V CDR1 and CDR2: LNHDA, SQIVND (reference sequence). The CDR3 runs to 15 residues. The CDR3 DNA reads as TGTGCCAGTAGTATAGCCGCGGACAGCACCTATGGCTACACCTTC. Translated: CASSIAADSTYGYTF.

The chain links TRBV27 to TRBJ1-2, with D uncertain. The V gene's germline CDR1 is MNHEY and CDR2 SMNVEV (reference sequence). V was shortened by 1 base and J by 8 bases, with 20 bases between the two germline ends. The CDR3 has 16 amino acids. DNA of the CDR3: TGTGCCAGCAGTTTATGGTCGACTTCATTTCTGGAGGGCTACACCTTC. Amino acids: CASSLWSTSFLEGYTF.

V is TRBV2 and J is TRBJ1-5, with 8 positions matching TRBD1. Germline V CDR1 and CDR2: SNHLY, FYNNEI. This CDR3 spans 14 amino acids. V lost 4 bases to trimming and J lost 4 bases; unmatched junction nucleotides: 3. The CDR3 reads CASSAQGANQPQHF. The CDR3 bases are TGTGCCAGCAGTGCCCAGGGGGCGAATCAGCCCCAGCATTTT.

The rearrangement uses TRBV7-2 and TRBJ2-7; possible D gene TRBD2, 5 bases. The CDR3 is 17 amino acids. Germline CDR1 and CDR2: SGHTA and FQGNSA. The V end was cut by 2 bases, the J end by 5 bases, with 22 bases between. Written as DNA, the CDR3 is TGTGCCAGCAGCTTATTTCTCCCGGGAACACCAGGCCACGAGCAGTACTTC. Translation: CASSLFLPGTPGHEQYF.

This chain joins TRBV2 and TRBJ2-5; 16 bases fit TRBD2. Losses at the gene ends were 1 base for V and 5 bases for J; bases not matched to a gene: 10. The length of the CDR3 is 19 residues. In germline, CDR1 is SNHLY, CDR2 FYNNEI. Written as DNA, the CDR3 is TGTGCCAGCAGTGAAGAGGGACTAGCGGGGGGGGTTGAGGTGGAGACCCAGTACTTC. It is translated as CASSEEGLAGGVEVETQYF.

This clone was found once. The chain couples TRBV20-1 to TRBJ2-3; D gene unclear. V was cut by 8 bases and J by 6 bases, with 9 bases left in between. The germline gives CDR1 DFQATT, CDR2 SNEGSKA (reference sequence). The CDR3 contains 10 residues. The CDR3 DNA follows: TGCAGTAACTGTTGGGATACGCAGTATTTT. Its protein is CSNCWDTQYF.

V and J are TRBV11-3 and TRBJ2-2; 8 positions agree with TRBD2. Germline lookup yields CDR1 SGHNT and CDR2 YENEEA. This CDR3 contains 16 residues. V shed 4 bases and J 5 bases; nucleotides not matched to a gene: 9. CDR3 DNA: TGTGCCAGCAGCTGGATGACTAGCGCGGGAACCGGGGAGCTGTTTTTT. It encodes CASSWMTSAGTGELFF.

The rearrangement uses TRBV7-9 and TRBJ1-4, with 9 bases that match TRBD1. The length of the CDR3 is 17 residues. The V gene's germline CDR1 is SEHNR and CDR2 FQNEAQ (reference sequence). Trimming removed 5 bases from V and 3 bases from J; junction bases left unmatched: 10. This chain's CDR3 is CASSPGTGFLSNEKLFF. The CDR3, as DNA: TGTGCCAGCAGCCCGGGGACAGGGTTTTTATCTAATGAAAAACTGTTTTTT.

The chain combines TRBV28 with TRBJ2-3, with D perhaps matching TRBD1 (6 bases). Germline V CDR1 and CDR2: MDHEN, SYDVKM. CDR3 length: 12 residues. V lost 10 bases to trimming and J lost 3 bases, with 11 bases between them. Here the CDR3 DNA reads TGTGCCACAAACAGGGTAACAGATACGCAGTATTTT. This codes for CATNRVTDTQYF. Filled out from reference TRBV28 and TRBJ2-3, the complete variable domain reads DVKVTQSSRYLVKRTGEKVFLECVQDMDHENMFWYRQDPGLGLRLIYFSYDVKMKEKGDIPEGYSVSREKKERFSLILESASTNQTSMYLCATNRVTDTQYFGPGTRLTVL.

J is TRBJ1-1 and V is TRBV20-1; tentatively, D is TRBD1 (6 bases). From germline, CDR1 is DFQATT and CDR2 SNEGSKA (reference sequence). The ends were cut back, 5 bases at V and 8 bases at J, with 12 bases in the middle. CDR3 length: 11 residues. The CDR3 loop reads CSAEGHSEAFF. The CDR3 DNA sequence: TGCAGTGCTGAGGGACATTCGGAAGCTTTCTTT.

This chain uses TRBV5-1 with TRBJ2-7; D unclear. The CDR3 consists of 14 residues. Trimming removed 0 bases from V and 3 bases from J, with 10 bases in between. CDR1 and CDR2 (germline): SGHRS, YFSETQ. The CDR3 nucleotides read TGCGCCAGCAGCTTGGTTGACTCAAGCTACGAGCAGTACTTC. It specifies CASSLVDSSYEQYF. The whole variable domain, remainder taken from reference TRBV5-1 and TRBJ2-7, is KAGVTQTPRYLIKTRGQQVTLSCSPISGHRSVSWYQQTPGQGLQFLFEYFSETQRNKGNFPGRFSGRQFSNSRSEMNVSTLELGDSALYLCASSLVDSSYEQYFGPGTRLTVT.

This chain connects TRBV15 to TRBJ1-1; 10 bases fit TRBD1. V trimming: 2 bases; J trimming: 5 bases; junction bases outside the gene matches: 5. Germline V lookup: CDR1 LNHNV, CDR2 YYDKDF (reference sequence). This CDR3 has 15 amino acids. CDR3 DNA: TGTGCCACCAGCAGATCCGGGACAGGGGTTACTGAAGCTTTCTTT. Translated: CATSRSGTGVTEAFF. Looking up the rest from reference TRBV15 and TRBJ1-1 gives the full variable domain: DAMVIQNPRYQVTQFGKPVTLSCSQTLNHNVMYWYQQKSSQAPKLLFHYYDKDFNNEADTPDNFQSRRPNTSFCFLDIRSPGLGDTAMYLCATSRSGTGVTEAFFGQGTRLTVV.

This rearrangement joins TRBV10-2 to TRBJ2-1; TRBD1 matches 9 bases. The CDR3 runs 15 residues. Per germline, CDR1 WSHSY and CDR2 SAAADI. The J segment lost 6 bases and the V segment lost 6 bases, leaving 9 bases of the junction unmatched. Here the CDR3 reads CASRVAGTGINEQFF. CDR3 coding DNA: TGCGCCAGCAGGGTCGCCGGGACAGGGATCAATGAGCAGTTCTTC.

The V call is TRBV6-5, the J call TRBJ1-1; D possibly corresponds to TRBD1 (6 bases). The germline V and J ends were trimmed by 2 bases and 5 bases, with 12 bases remaining between them. The CDR3 runs to 14 residues. Looked up from germline, CDR1 is MNHEY and CDR2 is SVGAGI. The CDR3 loop is CASSYPGQRTEAFF. The CDR3 DNA is TGTGCCAGCAGTTACCCCGGACAGAGGACTGAAGCTTTCTTT.

V is TRBV4-1 and J is TRBJ2-4, with a tentative D call TRBD2 (6 bases). The CDR3 consists of 15 residues. Trimming removed 4 bases from V and 7 bases from J, with 17 bases in between. Germline CDR1 MGHRA, CDR2 YSYEKL. CDR3 in amino acids: CASSLQLAGLNIQYF. In DNA form, the CDR3 reads TGCGCCAGCAGCCTACAACTAGCCGGGCTGAACATTCAGTACTTC.

The V call is TRBV4-3, the J call TRBJ2-7; 7 nucleotides match TRBD1. This CDR3 has 17 amino acids. Germline CDR1 and CDR2: LGHNA and YSLEER. Trimming removed 0 bases from V and 0 bases from J; junction bases left unmatched: 8. For the CDR3, the DNA is TGCGCCAGCAGCCAAGAAAGGGGGACAGCGTACTCCTACGAGCAGTACTTC. This gives the protein CASSQERGTAYSYEQYF.

This rearrangement joins TRBV6-5 to TRBJ2-5; TRBD2 might be the D (5 bases). V was pared by 8 bases and J by 5 bases, with 15 bases between. In germline, CDR1 is MNHEY, CDR2 SVGAGI. This CDR3 region has 13 residues. CDR3 protein: CASRSLVTETQYF. The CDR3 coding sequence is TGTGCCAGCCGTTCACTAGTGACGGAGACCCAGTACTTC.

V and J are TRBV5-1 and TRBJ2-1, with a possible D match to TRBD2 (6 bases). This CDR3 region has 14 residues. Trimming pared 6 bases from V and 7 bases from J, leaving 17 bases between. Germline V gene sequence: CDR1 SGHRS, CDR2 YFSETQ. CDR3 region: CASTRNRGRNEQFF. The CDR3 region has the DNA TGCGCCAGCACCCGGAATCGGGGGAGGAATGAGCAGTTCTTC. The entire variable domain, with the rest obtained from reference TRBV5-1 and TRBJ2-1, is as follows: KAGVTQTPRYLIKTRGQQVTLSCSPISGHRSVSWYQQTPGQGLQFLFEYFSETQRNKGNFPGRFSGRQFSNSRSEMNVSTLELGDSALYLCASTRNRGRNEQFFGPGTRLTVL.

This clone appeared a few times. J is TRBJ2-1 and V is TRBV10-2; D ambiguous. The V end lost 0 bases, the J end lost 4 bases, and 4 bases lay between the germline ends. Germline V gives CDR1 WSHSY, CDR2 SAAADI. There are 13 residues in the CDR3. CDR3 nucleotide sequence: TGCGCCAGCAGTGAGTCTAGTTACAATGAGCAGTTCTTC. Translation gives CASSESSYNEQFF.

J is TRBJ1-5 and V is TRBV28; D possibly corresponds to TRBD1 (5 bases). The germline V and J ends were trimmed by 2 bases and 4 bases, with 15 bases remaining between them. This CDR3 has 16 residues. Per germline, CDR1 MDHEN and CDR2 SYDVKM. The CDR3 reads CASSLVGQDSNQPQHF. CDR3 sequence (DNA): TGTGCCAGCAGTTTAGTGGGGCAGGATTCGAATCAGCCCCAGCATTTT. The full variable domain, completed using reference TRBV28 and TRBJ1-5, is DVKVTQSSRYLVKRTGEKVFLECVQDMDHENMFWYRQDPGLGLRLIYFSYDVKMKEKGDIPEGYSVSREKKERFSLILESASTNQTSMYLCASSLVGQDSNQPQHFGDGTRLSIL.